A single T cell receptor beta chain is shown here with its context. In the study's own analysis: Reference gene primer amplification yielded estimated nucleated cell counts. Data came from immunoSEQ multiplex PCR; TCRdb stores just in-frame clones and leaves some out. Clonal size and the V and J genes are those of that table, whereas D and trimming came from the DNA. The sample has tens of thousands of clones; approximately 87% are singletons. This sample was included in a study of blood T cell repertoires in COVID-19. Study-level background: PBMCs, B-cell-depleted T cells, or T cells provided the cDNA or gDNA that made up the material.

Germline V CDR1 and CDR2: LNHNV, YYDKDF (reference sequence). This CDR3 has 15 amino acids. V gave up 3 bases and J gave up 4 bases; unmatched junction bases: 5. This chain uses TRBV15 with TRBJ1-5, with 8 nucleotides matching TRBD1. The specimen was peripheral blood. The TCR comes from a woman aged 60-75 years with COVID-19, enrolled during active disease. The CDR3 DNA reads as TGTGCCACCAGCAGGGAACAGGGGGAAAATCAGCCCCAGCATTTT. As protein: CATSREQGENQPQHF.